This TCR beta chain was obtained from a study of cytomegalovirus exposure and HLA in healthy donors. Overall study results and limits: It was taken for granted in presence/absence analyses that sequencing depth across donors was roughly uniform.

As regards this clone: The antigen remains undetermined.

PCR amplification relied on 60 Vbeta primers (plus 13 Jbeta primers). Profiling relied on immunoSEQ multiplex PCR, and the TCRdb table lists in-frame clones only, not all of them. The sample records some 200,000 clones, 82% being singletons. Germline-derived CDR1 and CDR2 are MGHDK and SYGVNS. The CDR3 is 14 residues long. V lost 2 bases to trimming and J lost 5 bases, with 12 bases between them. The sequenced sample consisted of PBMCs. This TCR came from a boy between 2 and 10 years old in good health and CMV-seronegative. The rearrangement joins TRBV25-1 to TRBJ1-2, with D hard to call. DNA of the CDR3: TGTGCCAGCAGTGAAAACATTCACGTGTATGGCTACACCTTC. As protein: CASSENIHVYGYTF.